This entry lists 20 T cell receptor beta chains sequenced from one sample in a study of T cells in Graves' hyperthyroidism and ophthalmopathy. TCR beta CDR3 regions were amplified from RNA transcripts. First-round RT-PCR of the TCR CDR3 relied on the HTBI primer set. MiXCR was run by TCRdb on the multiplex PCR reads, yielding one entry per CDR3 protein. The repertoire has fewer than 400,000 distinct CDR3 sequences, 16% of them found once; the top ten carry around a third. The sequenced sample consisted of blood. The receptors were sampled from a man in his thirties or forties with Graves' hyperthyroidism.

The genes are TRBV29-1 and TRBJ2-1; D not resolved. This CDR3 has 15 residues. CDR1 is SQVTM and CDR2 is ANQGSEA in the germline V gene. Deletions cut 6 bases from V and 0 bases from J, with 15 bases between. Here the CDR3 reads CSVYDGKSSYNEQFF. CDR3 nucleotide sequence: TGCAGCGTATACGACGGAAAAAGCTCCTACAATGAGCAGTTCTTC.

This clonotype has just a few counts. The V call is TRBV12-3 or TRBV12-4, the J call TRBJ2-5, with 8 bases identical to TRBD1. This CDR3 region has 15 residues. V shed 4 bases and J 1 base; nucleotides not matched to a gene: 5. CDR3 in DNA: TGTGCCAGCAGTTCTGGACAGGGCCTCCAAGAGACCCAGTACTTC. It yields the protein CASSSGQGLQETQYF.

The table lists this clonotype with many counts. V is TRBV12-3 or TRBV12-4 and J is TRBJ2-3; the D call may be TRBD1 or TRBD2 (5 bases each). V gave up 7 bases and J gave up 6 bases, with 23 bases separating them. CDR3 length: 16 amino acids. In DNA form, the CDR3 reads TGTGCCAGCACTGCCGACGGGGCAGGCGTCCCGGATACGCAGTATTTT. This translates into CASTADGAGVPDTQYF.

At least ten counts were recorded for this clonotype. The chain combines TRBV28 with TRBJ2-7; the D gene is possibly TRBD1 (6 bases). This CDR3 spans 20 amino acids. V was shortened by 6 bases and J by 3 bases, with 33 bases between the two germline ends. In germline, CDR1 is MDHEN, CDR2 SYDVKM. CDR3: CASSLPSTGYRPDGFYEQYF. CDR3 DNA: TGTGCCAGCAGCCTTCCCTCGACAGGTTATAGACCCGACGGATTCTACGAGCAGTACTTC. The full variable domain, with the rest looked up from reference TRBV28 and TRBJ2-7, is DVKVTQSSRYLVKRTGEKVFLECVQDMDHENMFWYRQDPGLGLRLIYFSYDVKMKEKGDIPEGYSVSREKKERFSLILESASTNQTSMYLCASSLPSTGYRPDGFYEQYFGPGTRLTVT.

The chain links TRBV29-1 to TRBJ2-5, with a possible D match to TRBD1 (6 bases). The V gene lost 8 bases and the J gene lost 3 bases, with 13 bases spanning the gap. The CDR3 runs 12 residues. Looked up from germline, CDR1 is SQVTM and CDR2 is ANQGSEA. In DNA form, the CDR3 reads TGCAGCACCGAGGGGGTGGAAGAGACCCAGTACTTC. Encoded protein: CSTEGVEETQYF.

In this sample, this clonotype turned up once. The chain has TRBV7-6 and TRBJ2-7; D may be TRBD2 (6 bases). The CDR3 runs to 14 residues. Trimming cost V 4 bases and J 3 bases, with 13 bases left between them. The germline CDR1 and CDR2 sequences are SGHVS and FNYEAQ. The CDR3 DNA is TGTGCCAGCAGCTCCCTGGCCGGGGGCTACGAGCAGTACTTC. The encoded protein is CASSSLAGGYEQYF.

The chain couples TRBV5-1 to TRBJ1-6; 8 bases map to TRBD1. V lost 0 bases to trimming and J lost 11 bases; unmatched junction nucleotides: 7. The germline V gene has CDR1 SGHRS and CDR2 YFSETQ. The CDR3 sequence is 15 residues long. Here the CDR3 DNA reads TGCGCCAGCAGCTTGGCCCCCGACAGGGGTGCACCCCTCCACTTT. Amino acid sequence: CASSLAPDRGAPLHF.

This clonotype has a count of ten or more. This chain joins TRBV30 and TRBJ2-1; 12 bases match TRBD2. Germline V CDR1 and CDR2: GTSNPN, SVGIG (reference sequence). V shed 0 bases and J 5 bases; nucleotides not matched to a gene: 8. The CDR3 runs to 17 residues. The CDR3 loop reads CAWSVLAGGWVNNEQFF. Written as DNA, the CDR3 is TGTGCCTGGAGTGTACTAGCGGGAGGTTGGGTGAACAATGAGCAGTTCTTC.

The chain links TRBV28 to TRBJ2-1, with 12 bases aligning to TRBD2. Looked up from germline, CDR1 is MDHEN and CDR2 is SYDVKM. The trim removed 2 bases at V and 0 bases at J, leaving 5 bases unmatched. This CDR3 comprises 18 residues. The CDR3, as DNA: TGTGCCAGCAGTTTACAGGGACTAGCGGGCAACTCCTACAATGAGCAGTTCTTC. This translates into CASSLQGLAGNSYNEQFF.

This clonotype has only a few counts. The J gene is TRBJ2-3, the V gene TRBV29-1; TRBD1 matches at 8 bases. V was pared by 7 bases and J by 3 bases, with 9 bases of the junction left unmatched. Germline V gene sequence: CDR1 SQVTM, CDR2 ANQGSEA. The length of the CDR3 is 14 residues. CDR3 sequence reads: CSGQGASSTDTQYF. Written as DNA, the CDR3 is TGCAGCGGGCAGGGGGCGTCAAGTACAGATACGCAGTATTTT.

This clonotype was recorded at least ten times. The chain uses TRBV28 and TRBJ1-1, with D possibly TRBD1 on 5 matching bases. CDR1 is MDHEN and CDR2 is SYDVKM in the germline V gene. The CDR3 has 13 residues. Trimming left V 8 bases short and J 2 bases short, with 12 bases between. The CDR3 region is CASHDRTNTEAFF. For the CDR3, the DNA is TGTGCCAGCCATGACAGAACCAACACTGAAGCTTTCTTT.

For this clonotype: A much more abundant neighbour one base away suggests this may be a read error. The CDR3 DNA follows: TGTGCCAGCAGCCTTTGGTCTCACAACGAGCGGTACTTC. It specifies CASSLWSHNERYF. The gene calls are TRBV5-5 and TRBJ2-7; D not resolved. This CDR3 spans 13 amino acids. CDR1 SGHKS and CDR2 YYEKEE come from the germline V gene (reference sequence).

DNA of the CDR3: TGTGCCAGCAGGCCTAGGGGCCCTAACTATGGCTACACCTTC. It codes for CASRPRGPNYGYTF. The chain is built from TRBV27 and TRBJ1-2, with a tentative D call TRBD1 (5 bases). The CDR3 runs to 14 residues. Germline-derived CDR1 and CDR2 are MNHEY and SMNVEV (reference sequence). V was pared by 6 bases and J by 0 bases, with 11 bases between.

The chain carries TRBV29-1 and TRBJ2-1, with D perhaps matching TRBD2 (5 bases). The V end was cut by 7 bases, the J end by 0 bases, with 7 bases between. The CDR3 is 12 residues long. Germline CDR1 SQVTM, CDR2 ANQGSEA. Written as DNA, the CDR3 is TGCAGCGGAGCGGCCTCCTACAATGAGCAGTTCTTC. Protein: CSGAASYNEQFF.

V usage is TRBV3-1 and J usage is TRBJ2-7, with D perhaps matching TRBD2 (6 bases). Germline loops: CDR1 LGHDT, CDR2 YNNKEL (reference sequence). The germline V and J ends were trimmed by 0 bases and 5 bases, with 14 bases remaining between them. The CDR3 loop spans 15 amino acids. CDR3 nucleotides: TGTGCCAGCAGCCAAGATTGGGGAGCGGGCCACGAGCAGTACTTC. It yields the protein CASSQDWGAGHEQYF.

This clonotype was seen ten or more times. CDR3 loop: CASSPRTDQPQHF. In DNA form, the CDR3 reads TGTGCCAGCAGCCCCAGGACAGATCAGCCCCAGCATTTT. This sequence joins TRBV3-1 and TRBJ1-5; the D gene is possibly TRBD1 (6 bases). CDR1 LGHDT and CDR2 YNNKEL come from the germline V gene (reference sequence). The CDR3 sequence is 13 residues long. Trimming took 4 bases from V and 5 from J, leaving 9 bases between them.

This clonotype was observed at least ten times. The V gene is TRBV7-9, the J gene TRBJ2-3; D remains unclear. The V end lost 0 bases, the J end lost 6 bases, and 13 bases lay between the germline ends. The CDR3 totals 15 residues. Germline-derived CDR1 and CDR2 are SEHNR and FQNEAQ (reference sequence). The CDR3 region is CASSLAELAADTQYF. CDR3 coding DNA: TGTGCCAGCAGCTTAGCGGAGTTAGCAGCCGATACGCAGTATTTT.

This clonotype was found a few times. The rearrangement joins TRBV3-1 to TRBJ2-3, with TRBD2 matching 10 bases. The germline V gene has CDR1 LGHDT and CDR2 YNNKEL (reference sequence). CDR3 length: 21 amino acids. The ends lost 3 bases at V and 1 base at J; junction bases unmatched: 19. The CDR3 region is CASSQPGPRAGGIRGTDTQYF. In nucleotides, the CDR3 is TGTGCCAGCAGCCAGCCGGGGCCTCGAGCGGGAGGGATACGGGGCACAGATACGCAGTATTTT.

This clonotype has a count of ten or more. The chain joins TRBV2 to TRBJ2-5; 7 nucleotides line up with TRBD1. The germline CDR1 and CDR2 sequences are SNHLY and FYNNEI. CDR3 size: 14 residues. The V gene end was trimmed by 5 bases and the J gene end by 1 base; junction bases not matched to a gene: 4. The CDR3 loop reads CASSQDRTQETQYF. CDR3 bases: TGTGCCAGCAGTCAGGACAGGACCCAAGAGACCCAGTACTTC.

As to this clonotype: With a much larger clone just one base away, this may be a read error. The V gene is TRBV18, the J gene TRBJ1-5; TRBD1 is a possible D gene (6 bases). CDR3 size: 15 residues. The germline V gene has CDR1 KGHSH and CDR2 LQKENI. Trimming stripped 4 bases from V and 1 base from J, with 11 bases between. The CDR3 DNA is TGTGCCAGCTCACAGAGGGGGGCCAGCAATCAGCCCCAGCATTTT. Amino acid sequence: CASSQRGASNQPQHF.